The T cell receptor beta chain described here comes from a study of cytomegalovirus exposure and HLA in healthy donors. In the case of this clone: Its antigen is still unknown.

Per germline, CDR1 LNHDA and CDR2 SQIVND (reference sequence). Between the trimmed V and J ends, which lost 10 bases and 0 bases, there was a span of 15 bases. This CDR3 comprises 15 residues. The study, taken as a whole, reports: Presence/absence analyses took donor sequencing depth as roughly uniform. Earlier findings revealed that most TCR beta V segments proved productive either about 90% or about 30% of the time. Most CMV-associated TCR beta chains were later found to appear HLA-restricted. TRBV6-2, TRBV6-3 and some other V segments were unresolvable in 87-base-pair reads.

With 60 Vbeta and 13 Jbeta primers, the PCR was carried out. The protocol was immunoSEQ multiplex PCR, while the TCRdb copy is restricted to in-frame clones and leaves out a portion. Among some 170,000 clones listed, 70% to 85% were seen once. This sequence was found in a human donor in good health. Source material: PBMCs. V usage is TRBV19 and J usage is TRBJ1-4; D may be TRBD1 (6 bases). The CDR3 spells CATRGGTTTNEKLFF. CDR3 nucleotide sequence: TGTGCCACCAGGGGCGGGACTACAACTAATGAAAAACTGTTTTTT.